A single sample gave rise to the 7 T cell receptor beta chains below, sequenced in a study of T cell responses to AZD1222 COVID-19 vaccine. The assay was immunoSEQ multiplex PCR, and TCRdb's table has in-frame clones only and misses some. The table lists almost 95,000 clones, 85% of them singletons. The sample in question was peripheral blood, obtained 28 days after the second AZD1222 dose. The receptors shown here come from an adult who received the AZD1222 COVID-19 vaccine.

This chain connects TRBV4-2 to TRBJ2-1; 14 bases fit TRBD2. The CDR3 consists of 15 residues. Trimming at V came to 1 base and at J to 10 bases, leaving 3 bases not matched to a gene. Germline V gene lookup returns CDR1 LGHNA and CDR2 YNFKEQ. The CDR3 DNA is TGTGCCAGCAGCCAAGGACTAGCGGGAGGGATAGAGCAGTTCTTC. It encodes CASSQGLAGGIEQFF.

This chain connects TRBV10-1 to TRBJ2-3, with 8 bases fitting TRBD2. The CDR3 runs 16 residues. Germline V gives CDR1 WNHNN, CDR2 SYGVQD (reference sequence). Trimming at V came to 3 bases and at J to 0 bases, leaving 5 bases not matched to a gene. The CDR3 coding sequence is TGCGCCAGCAGTGACGGCGGGAGGACTAGCACAGATACGCAGTATTTT. Protein sequence: CASSDGGRTSTDTQYF.

The J gene is TRBJ1-2, the V gene TRBV6-5; the D is unclear. V lost 2 bases and J lost 6, with 13 bases in between. This CDR3 spans 14 amino acids. Germline V gene lookup returns CDR1 MNHEY and CDR2 SVGAGI. The DNA of the CDR3 is TGTGCCAGCAGTTACACCCCTACCGTGGATGGCTACACCTTC. Translated: CASSYTPTVDGYTF.

This sequence joins TRBV4-1 and TRBJ1-2; 7 bases map to TRBD1. The CDR3 has 14 amino acids. Germline CDR1 reads MGHRA; CDR2 reads YSYEKL. V shed 1 base and J 8 bases; nucleotides not matched to a gene: 7. Written as DNA, the CDR3 is TGCGCCAGCAGCCAAGTACTGGGGACAGCCGGCTACACCTTC. It codes for CASSQVLGTAGYTF.

The chain combines TRBV7-6 with TRBJ1-2; tentative D call: TRBD1 (6 bases). The V gene's germline CDR1 is SGHVS and CDR2 FNYEAQ. The CDR3 runs to 13 residues. The germline V and J ends were trimmed by 5 bases and 2 bases, with 9 bases remaining between them. DNA for the CDR3: TGTGCCAGCAGCCAGGACAGAAACTATGGCTACACCTTC. Residues: CASSQDRNYGYTF. Combining the CDR3 with reference TRBV7-6 and TRBJ1-2 gives the whole variable domain GAGVSQSPRYKVTKRGQDVALRCDPISGHVSLYWYRQALGQGPEFLTYFNYEAQQDKSGLPNDRFSAERPEGSISTLTIQRTEQRDSAMYRCASSQDRNYGYTFGSGTRLTVV.

This clone showed up just once. J is TRBJ2-4 and V is TRBV6-5; D perhaps matches TRBD2 (6 bases). The germline gives CDR1 MNHEY, CDR2 SVGAGI. The CDR3 sequence is 15 residues long. Trimming took 4 bases from V and 5 from J, leaving 15 bases between them. The CDR3 sequence is CASSLLQGGENIQYF. DNA for the CDR3: TGTGCCAGCAGTTTACTCCAGGGAGGCGAAAACATTCAGTACTTC.

The gene calls are TRBV28 and TRBJ2-7; unclear D gene. Trimming stripped 2 bases from V and 7 bases from J, with 9 bases between. This CDR3 has 12 residues. The germline CDR1 and CDR2 sequences are MDHEN and SYDVKM. CDR3: CASSLRPREQYF. The CDR3 region has the DNA TGTGCCAGCAGTTTACGCCCGAGGGAGCAGTACTTC. Drawing the rest from reference TRBV28 and TRBJ2-7, the complete variable domain is DVKVTQSSRYLVKRTGEKVFLECVQDMDHENMFWYRQDPGLGLRLIYFSYDVKMKEKGDIPEGYSVSREKKERFSLILESASTNQTSMYLCASSLRPREQYFGPGTRLTVT.